This T cell receptor (beta chain) is drawn from a study of long-term antiretroviral therapy in people with HIV. The study's findings and limits: Post-ART samples showed increased diversity that remained below transplant donor control levels. HIV repertoires spanned narrower CDR3 length ranges than controls. The study collected blood between the mid-2000s and the late 2010s, possibly under older ART regimens.

About this clone: Its antigen remains unknown.

The CDR3 is 15 amino acids. V lost 2 bases, J lost 6 bases, and 11 bases lay in between. CDR1 and CDR2 (germline): MGHDK, SYGVNS. The assay used was immunoSEQ (version v3.0), run at survey level. Sequencing was performed with immunoSEQ multiplex PCR; in TCRdb, only in-frame clones are kept and a portion is missing. The table shows 25,000 to 35,000 clones, with 80% occurring only once. This chain links TRBV25-1 with TRBJ1-6; a weak D match, TRBD1 (6 bases). This clonotype was sampled from a man aged 35 to 55 with HIV. The source was unsorted PBMCs, collected 0.3 years after starting antiretroviral therapy. As DNA, the CDR3 is TGTGCCAGCAGTGAAAGTAACAGGGTTAATTCACCCCTCCACTTT. Translation gives CASSESNRVNSPLHF. The full variable domain, in which reference TRBV25-1 and TRBJ1-6 provide the parts outside the CDR3, is EADIYQTPRYLVIGTGKKITLECSQTMGHDKMYWYQQDPGMELHLIHYSYGVNSTEKGDLSSESTVSRIRTEHFPLTLESARPSHTSQYLCASSESNRVNSPLHFGNGTRLTVT.